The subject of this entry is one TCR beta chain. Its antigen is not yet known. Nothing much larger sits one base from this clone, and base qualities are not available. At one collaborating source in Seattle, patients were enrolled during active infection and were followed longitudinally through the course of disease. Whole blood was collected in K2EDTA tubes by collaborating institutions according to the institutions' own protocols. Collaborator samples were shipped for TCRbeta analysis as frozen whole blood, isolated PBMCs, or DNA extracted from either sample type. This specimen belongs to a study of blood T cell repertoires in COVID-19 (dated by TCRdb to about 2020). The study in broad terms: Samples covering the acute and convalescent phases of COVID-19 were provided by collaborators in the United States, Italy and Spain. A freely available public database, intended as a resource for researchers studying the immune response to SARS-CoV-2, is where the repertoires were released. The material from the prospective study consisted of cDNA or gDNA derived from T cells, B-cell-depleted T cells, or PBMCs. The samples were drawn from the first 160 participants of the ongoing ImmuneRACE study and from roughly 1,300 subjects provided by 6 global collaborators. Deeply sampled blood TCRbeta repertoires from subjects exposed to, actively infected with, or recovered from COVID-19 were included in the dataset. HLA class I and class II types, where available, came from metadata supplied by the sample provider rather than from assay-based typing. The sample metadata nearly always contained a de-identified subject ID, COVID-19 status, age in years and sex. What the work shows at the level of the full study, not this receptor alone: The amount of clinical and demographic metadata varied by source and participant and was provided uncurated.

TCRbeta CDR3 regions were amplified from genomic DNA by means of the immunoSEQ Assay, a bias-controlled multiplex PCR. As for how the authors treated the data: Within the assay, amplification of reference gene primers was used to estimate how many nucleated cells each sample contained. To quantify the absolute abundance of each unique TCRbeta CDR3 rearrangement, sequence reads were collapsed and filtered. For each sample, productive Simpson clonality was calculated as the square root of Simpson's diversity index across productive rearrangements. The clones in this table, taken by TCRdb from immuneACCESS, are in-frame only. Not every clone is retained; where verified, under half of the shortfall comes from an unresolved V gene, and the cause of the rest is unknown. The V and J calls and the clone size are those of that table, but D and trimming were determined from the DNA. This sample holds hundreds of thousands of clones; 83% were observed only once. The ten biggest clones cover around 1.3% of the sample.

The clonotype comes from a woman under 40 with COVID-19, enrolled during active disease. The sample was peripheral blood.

The CDR3 here reads CASSIQQGMGNQPQHF. The DNA reads as follows: TGTGCCAGTAGTATCCAGCAGGGCATGGGCAATCAGCCCCAGCATTTT. The rearrangement combines TRBV19 with TRBJ1-5; matching of 5 bases hints at TRBD1 as the D gene. Based on the germline V gene (reference sequence), the CDR1 and CDR2 sequences are LNHDA and SQIVND. Trimming at the junction amounts to 3 bases on V and 2 bases on J, and the germline ends lie 14 bases apart. Reading from cysteine to phenylalanine, the CDR3 counts 16 amino acids. The read is trimmed to its CDR3 DNA, 48 bases read in frame from base 1.